This T cell receptor (beta chain) is drawn from a study of response to subunit inactivated influenza vaccine. Germline V CDR1 and CDR2: DFQATT, SNEGSKA (reference sequence). The CDR3 consists of 14 residues. The V gene lost 6 bases and the J gene lost 0 bases, with 15 bases spanning the gap. In TCRdb, the RT-PCR reads were re-called with MiXCR into one record per CDR3 protein. In the table there are more than 700,000 distinct CDR3 sequences, about 20% of which are singletons. This sequence originates from a man aged 50 to 59 who received an inactivated influenza vaccine. The genes are TRBV20-1 and TRBJ2-7; TRBD1 might be the D (6 bases). Sample: PBMCs from blood, taken more than 4 days after vaccination. In nucleotides, the CDR3 is TGCAGTGCCCCCGGGACAAGAAGCTCCTACGAGCAGTACTTC. Amino acids: CSAPGTRSSYEQYF.